Shown below are 30 T cell receptor beta chains from a single sample sequenced in a study of T cell responses to AZD1222 COVID-19 vaccine. The method was immunoSEQ multiplex PCR; TCRdb's version includes in-frame clones alone and lacks a portion of them. The repertoire consists of around 190,000 clones, with 80% to 95% occurring once and the leading ten covering roughly 1.7%. Sample: peripheral blood, taken 28 days after the second AZD1222 dose. Every receptor here comes from an adult who received the AZD1222 COVID-19 vaccine.

The chain is built from TRBV14 and TRBJ2-2, with D perhaps being TRBD1 or TRBD2 (5 bases each). Trimming removed 6 bases at V and 0 bases at J, with 11 bases between. The germline V gene encodes CDR1 SGHDN and CDR2 FVKESK. This CDR3 comprises 15 residues. The CDR3 reads CASSRGAANTGELFF. CDR3 sequence (DNA): TGTGCCAGCAGTCGAGGGGCGGCGAACACCGGGGAGCTGTTTTTT. Complete variable domain (other parts from reference TRBV14 and TRBJ2-2): EAGVTQFPSHSVIEKGQTVTLRCDPISGHDNLYWYRRVMGKEIKFLLHFVKESKQDESGMPNNRFLAERTGGTYSTLKVQPAELEDSGVYFCASSRGAANTGELFFGEGSRLTVL.

The V gene is TRBV19, the J gene TRBJ2-3; a possible D gene is TRBD2 (9 bases). From germline, CDR1 is LNHDA and CDR2 SQIVND (reference sequence). With 5 bases removed from V and 5 bases from J, the gap between germline ends came to 29 bases. This CDR3 contains 19 residues. CDR3 protein: CASSPLGQGQREEKDTQYF. In DNA, the CDR3 is TGTGCCAGTAGTCCGTTAGGACAGGGCCAGCGGGAGGAGAAAGATACGCAGTATTTT.

The rearrangement uses TRBV7-3 and TRBJ1-2; possible D gene TRBD1, 5 bases. This CDR3 has 13 residues. V was shortened by 5 bases and J by 5 bases, with 12 bases between the two germline ends. Per the germline V gene, CDR1 is SGHTA and CDR2 is FQGTGA. The CDR3 loop is CASSQLGGYGYTF. The DNA of the CDR3 is TGTGCCAGCAGCCAACTGGGGGGGTATGGCTACACCTTC.

This clone was counted between two and nine times. This chain connects TRBV29-1 to TRBJ1-5; D is undetermined. Germline CDR1 reads SQVTM; CDR2 reads ANQGSEA. V lost 4 bases and J 2 bases, leaving 9 bases between the germline ends. The CDR3 extends over 13 amino acids. CDR3 DNA sequence: TGCAGCGTTGTTGGTAGGGGCAATCAGCCCCAGCATTTT. This sequence encodes CSVVGRGNQPQHF. Variable domain in full (rest from reference TRBV29-1 and TRBJ1-5): SAVISQKPSRDICQRGTSLTIQCQVDSQVTMMFWYRQQPGQSLTLIATANQGSEATYESGFVIDKFPISRPNLTFSTLTVSNMSPEDSSIYLCSVVGRGNQPQHFGDGTRLSIL.

The gene calls are TRBV7-8 and TRBJ2-1; 8 positions match TRBD1. Trimming at V came to 5 bases and at J to 12 bases, leaving 15 bases not matched to a gene. The CDR3 extends over 15 amino acids. The germline CDR1 and CDR2 sequences are SGHVS and FQNEAQ. CDR3 DNA: TGTGCCAGCAGCGACCGGACAGGGAACGACCCTGTGCAGTTCTTC. It specifies CASSDRTGNDPVQFF.

In DNA form, the CDR3 reads TGTGCCAGCGTCCGCACGGGACAGGGGTTAGGCGAGCAGTACTTC. Translated, it gives CASVRTGQGLGEQYF. The chain uses TRBV27 and TRBJ2-7; 10 bases map to TRBD1. Trimming took 8 bases from V and 6 from J; bases not matched to a gene: 13. The CDR3 length is 15 residues. The germline CDR1 and CDR2 sequences are MNHEY and SMNVEV (reference sequence).

The chain joins TRBV4-2 to TRBJ1-3; unclear D gene. CDR3 length: 16 residues. Germline V CDR1 and CDR2: LGHNA, YNFKEQ. Trimming removed 3 bases from V and 1 base from J, with 13 bases in between. CDR3 sequence reads: CASSHLGRVSGNTIYF. The CDR3, as DNA: TGTGCCAGCAGCCACCTAGGGCGTGTGTCTGGAAACACCATATATTTT.

The table lists this clone with a few counts. V is TRBV5-4 and J is TRBJ1-1, with D possibly TRBD1 on 5 matching bases. Germline V lookup: CDR1 SGHNT, CDR2 YYREEE (reference sequence). Trimming took off 4 bases at V and 1 base at J, with 8 bases between the two ends. This CDR3 is 13 amino acids long. This CDR3 is CASSIGQNTEAFF. DNA of the CDR3: TGTGCCAGCAGCATAGGACAGAACACTGAAGCTTTCTTT.

The V gene is TRBV18, the J gene TRBJ1-1; the D gene is possibly TRBD1 (5 bases). In germline, CDR1 is KGHSH, CDR2 LQKENI. The V gene lost 3 bases and the J gene lost 5 bases, with 16 bases spanning the gap. The CDR3 sequence is 15 residues long. The CDR3 DNA sequence: TGTGCCAGCTCACCTAGTGTAGGGGCTTTTACTGAAGCTTTCTTT. Its protein is CASSPSVGAFTEAFF. The full variable domain, its missing parts supplied by reference TRBV18 and TRBJ1-1, is NAGVMQNPRHLVRRRGQEARLRCSPMKGHSHVYWYRQLPEEGLKFMVYLQKENIIDESGMPKERFSAEFPKEGPSILRIQQVVRGDSAAYFCASSPSVGAFTEAFFGQGTRLTVV.

The V call is TRBV6-5, the J call TRBJ1-5; D is unresolved. From germline, CDR1 is MNHEY and CDR2 SVGAGI. Trimming pared 3 bases from V and 3 bases from J, leaving 12 bases between. There are 15 residues in the CDR3. CDR3 coding DNA: TGTGCCAGCAGTTATACAAGCAACTCCAATCAGCCCCAGCATTTT. Amino acid sequence: CASSYTSNSNQPQHF.

This clone was observed a few times. The chain couples TRBV14 to TRBJ2-3, with D uncertain. Germline assignment: CDR1 SGHDN and CDR2 FVKESK. The CDR3 covers 12 residues. V was cut by 1 base and J by 8 bases, with 7 bases left in between. The CDR3 is CASSQGPGTQYF. The CDR3 bases are TGTGCCAGCAGCCAAGGCCCCGGTACGCAGTATTTT.

This clone has just one count. The chain employs TRBV11-1 and TRBJ2-1, with D perhaps TRBD1 (6 bases). Per germline, CDR1 SGHAT and CDR2 FQDESV (reference sequence). V gave up 5 bases and J gave up 1 base, with 15 bases separating them. The CDR3 consists of 16 residues. The DNA for the CDR3 is TGTGCCAGCAGCCTACTTGGCAGGGGATCCTACAATGAGCAGTTCTTC. Residues: CASSLLGRGSYNEQFF.

The chain carries TRBV7-2 and TRBJ2-1; the match to TRBD2 covers 10 bases. The CDR3 is 18 residues long. The ends lost 1 base at V and 7 bases at J; junction bases unmatched: 13. Germline CDR1 reads SGHTA; CDR2 reads FQGNSA. The CDR3 DNA follows: TGTGCCAGCAGCTTAGGGGCCCATAGCGGGGGGCGTGAGAATGAGCAGTTCTTC. As protein: CASSLGAHSGGRENEQFF.

The J gene is TRBJ1-3, the V gene TRBV11-1, with D possibly matching TRBD1 (5 bases). CDR1 is SGHAT, CDR2 FQDESV, per germline (reference sequence). There are 15 residues in the CDR3. V was pared by 8 bases and J by 0 bases, with 14 bases between. This chain's CDR3 is CASSRGPSSGNTIYF. The CDR3 DNA reads as TGTGCCAGCTCGAGGGGACCCTCCTCTGGAAACACCATATATTTT.

The rearrangement joins TRBV18 to TRBJ1-3; 7 bases match TRBD1. The V segment lost 6 bases and the J segment 2 bases; nucleotides outside the gene matches: 4. Per the germline V gene, CDR1 is KGHSH and CDR2 is LQKENI. This CDR3 spans 14 amino acids. CDR3 sequence reads: CASSLTGTGNTIYF. In nucleotides, the CDR3 is TGTGCCAGCTCTTTGACAGGGACTGGAAACACCATATATTTT.

The chain carries TRBV5-6 and TRBJ2-2; tentatively, D is TRBD1 (6 bases). Germline V gene sequence: CDR1 SGHDT, CDR2 YYEEEE. The CDR3 spans 14 residues. V lost 7 bases and J 8 bases, leaving 18 bases between the germline ends. CDR3 in amino acids: CASYDPSGVGELFF. CDR3 DNA: TGTGCCAGCTACGACCCCTCAGGGGTGGGGGAGCTGTTTTTT.

Turning to this clone: Additional DNA sequences in this sample encode the identical CDR3. The chain uses TRBV5-1 and TRBJ2-3; tentatively, D is TRBD1 or TRBD2 (6 bases each). Germline values: CDR1 SGHRS, CDR2 YFSETQ. The CDR3 consists of 14 residues. The germline V and J ends were trimmed by 4 bases and 1 base, with 10 bases remaining between them. This CDR3 is CASSGGRGTDTQYF. CDR3 DNA sequence: TGCGCCAGCAGCGGGGGGCGTGGCACAGATACGCAGTATTTT.

The V call is TRBV7-9, the J call TRBJ1-2; D is possibly TRBD1 (5 bases). Trimming took off 0 bases at V and 4 bases at J, with 6 bases between the two ends. CDR1 SEHNR and CDR2 FQNEAQ come from the germline V gene (reference sequence). This CDR3 has 13 amino acids. The CDR3 nucleotides read TGTGCCAGCAGCTTAGCGGGGGGCTATGGCTACACCTTC. The encoded protein is CASSLAGGYGYTF.

The chain uses TRBV7-9 and TRBJ2-1; TRBD2 matches 7 bases. The CDR3 consists of 15 residues. The V and J ends lost 2 bases and 5 bases, in that order; junction bases with no gene match: 6. Per germline, CDR1 SEHNR and CDR2 FQNEAQ (reference sequence). The CDR3 here is CASSLLSGKHNEQFF. Here the CDR3 DNA reads TGTGCCAGCAGCTTACTGAGCGGGAAGCACAATGAGCAGTTCTTC.

V usage is TRBV4-2 and J usage is TRBJ2-3, with 7 bases matching TRBD2. The CDR3 runs 15 residues. Per the germline V gene, CDR1 is LGHNA and CDR2 is YNFKEQ. V trimming: 1 base; J trimming: 3 bases; junction bases outside the gene matches: 4. In nucleotides, the CDR3 is TGTGCCAGCAGCCAAGGTATTAGCGGGACAGATACGCAGTATTTT. Its translation is CASSQGISGTDTQYF.

Comments on this clone: The same CDR3 can be traced to other DNA sequences in this sample. This chain joins TRBV6-5 and TRBJ1-1, with TRBD1 identical over 9 bases. V was pared by 6 bases and J by 5 bases, with 4 bases of the junction left unmatched. Per the germline V gene, CDR1 is MNHEY and CDR2 is SVGAGI. This CDR3 spans 13 amino acids. DNA for the CDR3: TGTGCCAGCAGCACAGGGGGCCGAACTGAAGCTTTCTTT. Its protein is CASSTGGRTEAFF.

The CDR3 region is CASSPIGGNYGYTF. The CDR3 coding sequence is TGTGCCAGCAGCCCGATCGGGGGAAACTATGGCTACACCTTC. The rearrangement links TRBV6-5 to TRBJ1-2; maybe TRBD1 (5 bases). V lost 6 bases and J lost 2, with 13 bases in between. The germline CDR1 and CDR2 sequences are MNHEY and SVGAGI. The CDR3 extends over 14 amino acids.

The gene calls are TRBV6-2 or TRBV6-3 and TRBJ1-6, with 12 bases identical to TRBD1. This CDR3 spans 15 amino acids. In germline, CDR1 is MNHEY, CDR2 SVGEGT. The J segment lost 9 bases and the V segment lost 5 bases, leaving 5 bases of the junction unmatched. The CDR3 coding sequence is TGTGCCAGCAGTCATCCGGGACAGGGGGCTTCACCCCTCCACTTT. This sequence encodes CASSHPGQGASPLHF.

This chain links TRBV20-1 with TRBJ2-1; TRBD2 aligns across 7 bases. Germline lookup yields CDR1 DFQATT and CDR2 SNEGSKA (reference sequence). The CDR3 consists of 8 residues. V dropped 7 bases and J dropped 15; count of bases not matched to a gene: 3. The CDR3 region is CSVRGGFF. CDR3 DNA: TGCAGTGTACGCGGGGGGTTCTTC.

The CDR3 region is CASSFGRIGPGGYTF. For the CDR3, the DNA is TGTGCCAGCAGTTTCGGCAGGATCGGTCCTGGTGGCTACACCTTC. The V and J genes are TRBV27 and TRBJ1-2; no clear D. This CDR3 is built from 15 residues. Germline CDR1 is MNHEY and CDR2 is SMNVEV (reference sequence). Trimming took 3 bases from V and 7 from J, leaving 18 bases between them.

The V and J genes are TRBV7-9 and TRBJ1-2; tentatively, D is TRBD1 (5 bases). The V gene lost 8 bases and the J gene lost 3 bases, with 13 bases spanning the gap. This CDR3 region has 13 residues. Germline loops: CDR1 SEHNR, CDR2 FQNEAQ (reference sequence). As DNA, the CDR3 is TGTGCCAGCGAAAAGGGGACGGACTATGGCTACACCTTC. Translation: CASEKGTDYGYTF.

The V call is TRBV9, the J call TRBJ2-7; 7 nucleotides match TRBD2. This CDR3 is 15 amino acids long. Germline loops: CDR1 SGDLS, CDR2 YYNGEE. With 0 bases clipped from V and 0 bases from J, the junction kept 3 bases outside the gene matches. CDR3 DNA: TGTGCCAGCAGCGTAGGTAGCGGGCCCTCCTACGAGCAGTACTTC. Its translation: CASSVGSGPSYEQYF.

This sequence joins TRBV9 and TRBJ2-7, with D maybe TRBD2 (6 bases). Trimming left V 0 bases short and J 6 bases short, with 16 bases between. Germline loops: CDR1 SGDLS, CDR2 YYNGEE. This CDR3 comprises 15 residues. CDR3 sequence: CASSVGAGGSVEQYF. CDR3 nucleotides: TGTGCCAGCAGCGTAGGGGCCGGGGGTTCTGTCGAGCAGTACTTC.

The V and J genes are TRBV24-1 and TRBJ2-2, with 11 bases identical to TRBD2. This CDR3 has 18 residues. With 4 bases clipped from V and 3 bases from J, the junction kept 9 bases outside the gene matches. Germline CDR1 and CDR2: KGHDR and SFDVKD. Here the CDR3 DNA reads TGTGCCACCAGTGAGTTACTAGCGGGGGTTTCATACACCGGGGAGCTGTTTTTT. It specifies CATSELLAGVSYTGELFF.

The V call is TRBV6-5, the J call TRBJ1-5; D gene ambiguous. This CDR3 comprises 12 residues. V lost 10 bases to trimming and J lost 4 bases, with 11 bases between them. CDR1 and CDR2 from the germline V gene are MNHEY and SVGAGI. CDR3 DNA: TGTGCCACTTTTACCGGGAATCAGCCCCAGCATTTT. It codes for CATFTGNQPQHF.